This T cell receptor beta chain stems from a study of regulatory T cells in long-lasting Graves disease (dated by TCRdb to the early 2020s). About the investigation overall: Newly diagnosed Graves' disease patients had taken antithyroid drugs for less than 3 months. Persistent Graves' disease patients were compared with newly diagnosed Graves' disease patients by peripheral blood TCR sequencing and RNA sequencing. The study took place in China and was registered as a clinical trial. A total of some 35 samples underwent TCR sequencing, from roughly 13 patients with persistent Graves' disease and around 20 patients with newly diagnosed Graves' disease.

This clonotype was picked up a small number of times. This receptor's antigen is unknown. Nothing much larger sits one base from this clone, and base qualities are not available. The library came from multiplex PCR. TCRdb shows the sequencer as Illumina HiSeq 4000. iRepertoire HTBI primers and Arm-PCR amplification of CDR3 regions were used to construct TCR beta libraries. PCR products were gel purified before sequencing. Per the authors' processing: A total of fewer than 80 TRBV and some 15 TRBJ segments were identified across samples and were used for gene usage analysis of CDR3 amino acid clonotypes. Filtered high-quality paired reads were merged into contigs using COPE and FqMerger. BLAST was used to align contigs to IMGT TRBV, TRBD and TRBJ reference genes, with CDR3 defined following IMGT. Highly expanded clones were defined as clonotypes with a frequency above 0.1%. Shannon entropy was used to measure repertoire diversity, and the Gini coefficient was used to measure V-J evenness. Clonotypes shared by more than one individual were considered public. In-frame beta chains were kept once TCRdb had trimmed the public reads at Q25 with fastp and called clones with MiXCR. Every distinct CDR3 protein forms one entry, paired with its most common genes and DNA. These V and J calls are TCRdb output, not the study's own analysis. This sample comprises roughly 530,000 distinct CDR3 sequences, about 16% of them detected only once. The ten top clones hold around 25% of the sample.

Overall results and qualifications from the work: Preferential use of TRBV28, TRBJ1-2 and TRBJ2-5 was observed in persistent disease, whereas TRBV20-1 and TRBJ2-1 were favored in newly diagnosed disease. The authors noted that the small sample size was a limitation that may lower accuracy. Persistent patients shared more public clonotypes among themselves (around 3,000) than newly diagnosed patients did (approximately 900). Sequencing and analysis were restricted to the TCR beta chain. Lower TCR Shannon entropy and fewer highly expanded clones were observed in persistent Graves' disease patients than in newly diagnosed patients, which suggested clonal expansion. Only peripheral blood was studied, because thyroid tissue, the primary lesion, was inaccessible.

V lost 3 bases and J lost 5 bases, and the count of bases not matched to a germline gene is 10. From the cysteine through the phenylalanine, the CDR3 covers 15 amino acids. Only the CDR3 DNA stays, 45 bases, in frame from base 1. Based on the germline V gene, the CDR1 and CDR2 sequences are SGHRS and YFSETQ. Taken with the paper, the label for time point translates to: newly diagnosed GD, antithyroid drugs for less than 3 months. For both TCR sequencing and RNA sequencing, RNA was extracted from PBMCs using TRIzol. Graves' disease was diagnosed according to American Thyroid Association guidelines. Patients were recruited from an endocrinology department in Xi'an, China. Each patient gave approximately 10 milliliters of peripheral blood, collected in an EDTA anticoagulant tube. Ficoll Paque Plus density gradient separation was used to isolate PBMCs, and no additional T cell sorting was done. An Agilent 2100 Bioanalyzer and agarose gel were used to check RNA quality, and a NanoDrop 2000 was used to measure RNA concentration.

The data also belong to a second study, concerning T cells in Graves' hyperthyroidism and ophthalmopathy. The second study's authors report: Graves' hyperthyroidism was defined as stable when no progression to ophthalmopathy occurred over 18 months of follow-up. The hyperthyroidism patients were between 18 and 65 years old and newly diagnosed, with a disease duration of less than 2 months. Exclusion was applied to patients with uncontrolled infections, other autoimmune diseases, pregnancy or lactation. Clinical symptoms, serum thyroxine and TRAb, thyroid ultrasound, and orbital computed tomography formed the basis for the diagnoses. For the first round of RT-PCR on the TCR CDR3, the HTBI primer set was used together with the Qiagen OneStep RT-PCR kit. Most expanded thyroid clonotypes (frequency above 0.001) were also detected in blood, suggesting blood repertoires may reflect thyroid immune responses. A 13 V-J signature model separated ophthalmopathy from stable hyperthyroidism, with around 90% sensitivity and 81% to 82% specificity in cross-validation and 80%/75% in testing. In validation, progression to ophthalmopathy was predicted by the model with more than 65% sensitivity and around 75% specificity, a median of about 6.8 months before onset. To identify TCR V-J signatures that set the groups apart, the researchers used a discovery cohort of 90 to 100 patients, made up of around 40 with Graves' ophthalmopathy and 57 with stable Graves' hyperthyroidism. An independent validation cohort of under 20 hyperthyroidism patients and 17 patients who later progressed to ophthalmopathy tested prospective prediction of ophthalmopathy. The approximately 90 discovery patients were randomly split 7:3 into training and test sets. The study also compared thyroid tissue and blood T-cell repertoires from more than five Graves' hyperthyroidism patients. After blood sampling, hyperthyroidism patients were treated with methimazole at a starting dose of 30 mg daily, and ophthalmopathy patients were treated with high-dose intravenous methylprednisolone. A second multiplex PCR round built the libraries, followed by size selection and purification. Sequencing of the libraries was done on an Illumina HiSeq2000 using paired-end 100 bp reads. SOAPnuke was used to process the raw data, with reads discarded if the reads contained adapters or uncalled bases, had a mean Phred below 15, or lacked an exact constant-primer or identifier match. COPE v1.2.5 was used to merge the high-quality paired reads, and each unique nucleotide sequence was defined as a clonotype. MiTCR v1.1 was used to align the clonotypes against IMGT TRBV, TRBD and TRBJ reference segments. Only V-J combinations with frequency above 0.0001, covering approximately 99% of repertoires, were analysed. The TCS score was defined as the ratio of F50 (clonal expansion) to E x V (chaos), calculated using BLOSUM62-based TCRdist between CDR3 peptides within each V-J. Welch's t-statistics and random forest reduced fewer than 550 V-J features to about 13, which were used in a naive Bayes classifier (R e1071). No statistical method was used to set the sample size in advance, and investigators knew the group allocation. The paper describes TCR Vbeta CDR3 sequencing of around 130 peripheral blood samples, made up of 43 ophthalmopathy patients, 70 to 75 hyperthyroidism patients and approximately 17 progressor patients.

The receptor comes from a woman aged 35-60 years with Graves disease. Donor details come from another sample of the same person, matched by shared clones. The V and J genes are TRBV5-1 and TRBJ2-5, with 7 bases aligning to TRBD1. The material sequenced was peripheral blood mononuclear cells (PBMCs), taken at new diagnosis, from a patient treated with antithyroid drugs. The nucleotides read TGCGCCAGCAGCTCCGGGACAGCCTCCGGGGAGACCCAGTACTTC. This yields the protein CASSSGTASGETQYF.